This T cell receptor beta chain came from a study of blood T cell repertoires in COVID-19 (TCRdb year 2020). With respect to the entire study: Samples from collaborators originated in the United States, Italy and Spain and spanned both the acute and convalescent phases of COVID-19. HLA class I and class II types, where available, came from metadata supplied by the sample provider rather than from assay-based typing. The repertoires were made available in a free public database intended to serve as a resource for research on the immune response to SARS-CoV-2. Samples were obtained from the ongoing ImmuneRACE study (first 160 participants) and from about 1,300 subjects provided by 6 global collaborators. A de-identified subject ID, COVID-19 status, age in years and sex were almost always included in the sample metadata. The material from the prospective study consisted of cDNA or gDNA derived from T cells, B-cell-depleted T cells, or PBMCs. Subjects who had been exposed to COVID-19, were actively infected with it, or had recovered from it provided the deeply sampled blood TCRbeta repertoires that made up the dataset.

The immunoSEQ Assay, a bias-controlled multiplex PCR, was used to amplify TCRbeta CDR3 regions from genomic DNA. Under the source paper's analysis protocol: Within the assay, amplification of reference gene primers was used to estimate how many nucleated cells each sample contained. Sequence reads were collapsed and filtered to measure the absolute abundance of every unique TCRbeta CDR3 rearrangement. For each sample, productive Simpson clonality was calculated as the square root of Simpson's diversity index across productive rearrangements. TCRdb carries this immuneACCESS record with in-frame sequences only. Its versions omit some clonotypes, under half of them owing to an unresolved V gene in the studies checked, with the rest unexplained. The DNA was the basis for D and trimming; V, J and clone size are from that table. For this sample there are 190,000 or so clones; 82% appear just once. Approximately 10% of the sample comes from the top ten.

The paper's findings and limits, for the study overall: How much clinical and demographic metadata was included differed by source and by participant, and the metadata was provided uncurated.

There are 15 amino acids in the CDR3, from cysteine to phenylalanine inclusive. The read is trimmed to its CDR3 DNA, 45 bases read in frame from base 1. Unmatched junction bases come to 7, with V trimmed by 1 base and J by 9 bases. Taken from the germline V gene, the CDR1 and CDR2 loops are SGHRS and YFSETQ. Participants in the prospective study were aged roughly 18 to 90 years, lived in some 24 United States geographic areas, and enrolled through a virtual design. Cohort assignment in the prospective study relied on participant-reported clinical history from a screening survey and a study questionnaire. For ImmuneRACE Cohort 3, a participant was defined as recovered based on two consecutive negative NP/OP PCR tests, clearance by a healthcare professional, or resolution of symptoms. Mobile phlebotomists in the prospective study collected whole blood, serum and a nasopharyngeal or oropharyngeal swab from every participant. Prospective study participants could optionally give additional blood draws and questionnaires over an approximately 2-month period. Prospective study blood samples were shipped either frozen or at room temperature before DNA extraction.

About this clone: No antigen is known for it. No much larger clone exists at a distance of one base, and base qualities are not known.

The chain joins TRBV5-1 to TRBJ2-1; 10 central bases correspond to TRBD2. The clonotype comes from a man between 40 and 49 years old who had recovered from COVID-19. The sample taken for sequencing was PBMCs or T cells enriched from blood (not recorded which). CDR3 sequence: CASSLWATSGAEQFF. The sequenced DNA: TGCGCCAGCAGCTTGTGGGCTACTAGCGGGGCTGAGCAGTTCTTC.